A selection of T cell receptor beta chains follows, all from one sample in a study of blood T cell repertoires in COVID-19. Only in-frame clones appear in the TCRdb table, and some are missing; sequencing was by immunoSEQ multiplex PCR. The sample has fewer than 200,000 clones, approximately 80% seen once; the top ten hold around 8.1%. The sample taken for sequencing was peripheral blood. All receptors come from a woman between 45 and 65 years old with active or convalescent COVID-19. CDR3s include the opening cysteine and the closing phenylalanine or tryptophan. Where a row states a size, it is once, few, many or the class of an expanded clone; other rows omit it.

clone size	V gene	J gene	CDR3 protein
-	TRBV5-4	TRBJ2-1	CASRVDSSSYNEQFF
-	TRBV29-1	TRBJ2-4	CSAKDREAKNIQYF
-	TRBV28	TRBJ1-1	CASSPPRRDTEAFF
once	TRBV19	TRBJ1-5	CASSNPSVVEQPQHF
-	TRBV6-5	TRBJ2-2	CASSYTLGELFF
-	TRBV30	TRBJ1-3	CAWISRQGTGNTIYF
-	TRBV28	TRBJ1-2	CATTIYREANYGYTF
-	TRBV18	TRBJ1-4	CASSPSGTNEKLFF
-	TRBV6-2/TRBV6-3	TRBJ1-6	CASSYRGRGSPLHF
-	TRBV7-3	TRBJ2-7	CASSLTGGLATYEQYF